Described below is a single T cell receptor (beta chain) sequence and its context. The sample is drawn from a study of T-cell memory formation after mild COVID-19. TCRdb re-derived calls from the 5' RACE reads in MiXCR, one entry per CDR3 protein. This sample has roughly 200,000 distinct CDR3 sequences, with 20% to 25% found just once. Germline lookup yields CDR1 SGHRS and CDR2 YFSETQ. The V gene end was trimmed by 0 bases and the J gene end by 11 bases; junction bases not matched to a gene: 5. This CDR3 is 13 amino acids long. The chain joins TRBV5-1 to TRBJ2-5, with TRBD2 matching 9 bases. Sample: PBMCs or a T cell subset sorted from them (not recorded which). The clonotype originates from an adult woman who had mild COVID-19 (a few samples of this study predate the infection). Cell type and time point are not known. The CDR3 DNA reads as TGCGCCAGCAGCTTGGCTCCTAGCGGGAAGCAGTACTTC. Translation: CASSLAPSGKQYF. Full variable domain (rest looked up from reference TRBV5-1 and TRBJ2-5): KAGVTQTPRYLIKTRGQQVTLSCSPISGHRSVSWYQQTPGQGLQFLFEYFSETQRNKGNFPGRFSGRQFSNSRSEMNVSTLELGDSALYLCASSLAPSGKQYFGPGTRLLVL.